A selection of T cell receptor beta chains follows, all from one sample in a study of Ad26.COV2.S vaccination and SARS-CoV-2 variants. Clones were sequenced by immunoSEQ multiplex PCR, and TCRdb holds only the in-frame ones, with some missing. Here the sample spans 300,000 to 400,000 clones, about 89% being singletons. The sequencing used peripheral blood, collected in a trial of Ad26.COV2.S vaccine versus placebo. These receptors all stem from a person between 18 and 60 years old who received the Ad26.COV2.S COVID-19 vaccine or a placebo. Both conserved end residues are part of each CDR3. Each record gives: V gene, clone size, CDR3 protein. Clone size is not always given. Where it is, it says once, few, many or a class for expanded clones.

V: TRBV9
size: .
CDR3: CASSVSWNYGYTF

V: TRBV5-1
size: .
CDR3: CASSRFHPGADTQYF

V: TRBV2
size: .
CDR3: CASSDRVFAFF

V: TRBV11-2
size: .
CDR3: CASSVAVGQPQHF

V: TRBV7-2
size: .
CDR3: CASSLAQETQYF

V: TRBV10-2
size: .
CDR3: CASQLTSGQGGGEQYF

V: TRBV28
size: .
CDR3: CASSLGDRVYEQYF

V: TRBV5-4
size: .
CDR3: CASRRTQGDEKLFF

V: TRBV20-1
size: .
CDR3: CSASFQGSWSYNEQFF

V: TRBV5-1
size: few
CDR3: CASSAGQNYEQYF